This TCR beta chain was observed in a study of identical twins (dated by TCRdb to about 2016). With regard to the full study: To test whether fetal clonotypes persist, this study deep-sequenced TCR alpha and beta repertoires from monozygotic twins, from unrelated adults of various ages, and from cord blood. To rule out contamination, replicate twin experiments were performed at different times with different library preparation protocols.

At least ten counts were recorded for this clonotype. Its specific antigen is unknown. No much larger clone is present one base from it, and per-base qualities are unavailable. The CDR3, cysteine through phenylalanine, is 15 amino acids long. This entry keeps only the CDR3 DNA: 45 bases, framed from base 1. The CDR1 and CDR2 encoded by the germline V gene are SGHTA and FQGNSA. Compared with germline, V lacks 1 base and J lacks 2 bases; bases without a gene match: 5. Overall results and qualifications from the work: Conclusions relied on cross-sectional statistical analysis, since the same donors could not be followed over many years. Compared with coincidental sharing between unrelated individuals, an excess of low generation-probability sequences was observed among out-of-frame TCR alpha sequences shared between twins. In beta out-of-frame sequences, excess twin sharing was weaker, because having fewer shared sequences lowered the signal-to-noise ratio. In monozygotic twins, recombination models systematically underestimated out-of-frame TCR alpha sharing, but the models matched the sharing seen between unrelated individuals. Abundant cord blood beta clonotypes had fewer insertions, young adult naive repertoires showed a similar but weaker trend, and memory repertoires showed no such trend. Zero-insertion analyses could be partly confounded by invariant T cells such as MAIT and iNKT, though diverse VJ usage argued against such confounding for most clonotypes.

Only healthy Caucasian donors were included. Using Miltenyi CD45RO+ enrichment and human naive T-cell isolation kits, memory (CD45RO+) and naive T cells were isolated from PBMC. The method was 5' RACE. Data came from an Illumina HiSeq 2000. Template switching added a universal primer binding site, and the final cDNA carried a unique molecular identifier that allowed TCR cDNA molecules to be counted accurately. Specific primers in the conserved constant-segment region were used to synthesize first-strand cDNA for the TCR alpha and beta chains. To control for contamination, every cDNA library carried two barcodes: a SMART-Mk sample barcode plus Illumina barcodes. Two successive PCR steps introduced TruSeq adapter sequences along with Illumina sample barcodes. TCR alpha and beta cDNA libraries were sequenced on the Illumina HiSeq platform with custom primers. In the original analysis: Unique molecular identifiers were extracted from raw reads with MiGEC, and CDR3 positions were determined with MiXCR. Recombination models were inferred per individual with the repgenHMM and IGoR tools using an EM algorithm. The analysis of shared clonotypes was done with the tcR package in R, with sharing normalized by the product of cloneset sizes. To study raw recombination without the effects of thymic and clonal selection, out-of-frame nonproductive sequences were analyzed. TCRdb handled the public reads itself, with Q25 trimming in fastp and clone calling in MiXCR, and kept productive beta chains. Rows are unified per CDR3 protein, each entry keeping the most common DNA and genes. The V and J calls reflect TCRdb's pipeline rather than the authors' work. In all, the sample holds 200,000 to 250,000 distinct CDR3 sequences, and 8% to 11% of those were seen once. The leading ten clones occupy more than 8.5% of the sample.

The V and J genes are TRBV7-2 and TRBJ2-7; 7 nucleotides in the junction match TRBD1. This TCR was recovered from a man aged 45-65 years in good health. The sequenced sample was memory T cells sorted from blood. Per the publication, the cell subset or site label means: CD45RO+ enriched T cells. The nucleotide sequence is TGTGCCAGCAGCTTAGTGGGTCAGGGGGCCTACGAGCAGTACTTC. Protein translation: CASSLVGQGAYEQYF. The full variable domain, completed from the reference TRBV7-2 and TRBJ2-7 proteins outside the CDR3, reads GAGVSQSPSNKVTEKGKDVELRCDPISGHTALYWYRQSLGQGLEFLIYFQGNSAPDKSGLPSDRFSAERTGGSVSTLTIQRTQQEDSAVYLCASSLVGQGAYEQYFGPGTRLTVT.